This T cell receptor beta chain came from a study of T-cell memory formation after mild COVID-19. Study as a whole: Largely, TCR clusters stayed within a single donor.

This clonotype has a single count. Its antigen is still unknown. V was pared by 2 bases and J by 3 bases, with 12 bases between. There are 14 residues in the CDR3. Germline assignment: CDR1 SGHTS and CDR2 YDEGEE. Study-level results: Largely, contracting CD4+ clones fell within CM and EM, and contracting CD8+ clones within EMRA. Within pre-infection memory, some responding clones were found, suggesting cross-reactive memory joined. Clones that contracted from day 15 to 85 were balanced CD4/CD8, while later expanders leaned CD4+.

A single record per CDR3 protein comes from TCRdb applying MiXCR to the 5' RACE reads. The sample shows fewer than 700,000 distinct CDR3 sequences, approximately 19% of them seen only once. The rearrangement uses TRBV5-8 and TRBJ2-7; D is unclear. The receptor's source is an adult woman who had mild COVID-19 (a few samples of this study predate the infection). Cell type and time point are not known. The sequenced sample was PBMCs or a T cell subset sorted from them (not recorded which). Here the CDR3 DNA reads TGTGCCAGCAGCTTTTGGGGTTACGACTACGAGCAGTACTTC. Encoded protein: CASSFWGYDYEQYF.